The 18 T cell receptor beta chains in this list originate from one sample, sequenced in a study of T-cell reconstitution after alpha-beta-depleted transplantation in children (dated by TCRdb to the mid-2010s). Library preparation was by PCR. TCRdb names Illumina HiSeq 2500 as the instrument used. Molecular barcoding was employed in the preparation of TCR libraries, with unique molecular identifiers being used to normalize TCRbeta repertoire quantification. TCRdb reworked the public reads: Q25 trimming with fastp, MiXCR clone assembly, productive beta chains retained. Entries that share a CDR3 protein sequence are merged under the most common genes and DNA. This sample has 700,000 to 850,000 distinct CDR3 sequences in its table, and 16% of those were observed once. Around 4.5% of the sample lies in the top ten. The sample's treatment or condition, from its label and the paper: allogeneic hematopoietic cell transplantation with graft depleted of TCRalphabeta T cells and CD19 B cells.

The specimen comprised PBMCs, mostly from graft donor cells, sampled 360 days after TCRalphabeta/CD19-depleted stem cell transplant. The origin of the receptors is a male patient younger than 18 who had a stem cell transplant for acute lymphoblastic leukemia, so the T cells may come from the graft donor.

This clonotype was seen more than once but under ten times. V and J are TRBV9 and TRBJ2-2, with TRBD2 identical over 9 bases. After removal of 0 bases from V and 6 bases from J, the junction contained 9 bases not matched to a gene. This CDR3 is 17 amino acids long. Germline V CDR1 and CDR2: SGDLS, YYNGEE. The CDR3 region is CASSVGGLAGWSGELFF. The CDR3 DNA is TGTGCCAGCAGCGTAGGGGGTCTAGCGGGATGGTCCGGGGAGCTGTTTTTT.

This clonotype was observed a few times. The V gene is TRBV5-1, the J gene TRBJ1-1; D remains ambiguous. The CDR3 sequence is 15 residues long. CDR1 and CDR2 from the germline V gene are SGHRS and YFSETQ. V lost 1 base, J lost 7 bases, and 17 bases lay in between. In DNA form, the CDR3 reads TGCGCCAGCAGCTTGAGAGGCAGCCTTTTAGATGAAGCTTTCTTT. Its protein product is CASSLRGSLLDEAFF.

This clonotype has more than one count but fewer than ten. V gene TRBV27 combines with J gene TRBJ2-7; D could derive from TRBD1 or TRBD2 (5 bases each). Germline-derived CDR1 and CDR2 are MNHEY and SMNVEV (reference sequence). The CDR3 runs to 13 residues. V lost 6 bases and J lost 5, with 14 bases in between. CDR3 in DNA: TGTGCCAGCAGCTTGGGGGAAGCCCACGAGCAGTACTTC. Translated, it gives CASSLGEAHEQYF.

J is TRBJ1-1 and V is TRBV20-1, with D uncertain. This CDR3 is 13 amino acids long. Germline CDR1 is DFQATT and CDR2 is SNEGSKA (reference sequence). The V end lost 1 base, the J end lost 6 bases, and 12 bases lay between the germline ends. The CDR3 spells CSARGGPWAEAFF. The DNA for the CDR3 is TGCAGTGCTAGAGGAGGGCCCTGGGCTGAAGCTTTCTTT.

The chain uses TRBV29-1 and TRBJ1-2, with a possible D match to TRBD1 (6 bases). This CDR3 comprises 12 residues. V was pared by 5 bases and J by 5 bases, with 12 bases between. Germline CDR1 is SQVTM and CDR2 is ANQGSEA. The CDR3 loop reads CSVQQGGYGYTF. As DNA, the CDR3 is TGCAGCGTTCAACAGGGAGGTTATGGCTACACCTTC.

The V and J genes are TRBV20-1 and TRBJ1-5; D is perhaps TRBD1 (5 bases). Germline V gives CDR1 DFQATT, CDR2 SNEGSKA (reference sequence). Between the trimmed V and J ends, which lost 6 bases and 1 base, there was a span of 10 bases. This CDR3 is built from 13 residues. The CDR3 coding sequence is TGCAGTGCGACTGGGACCAGCAATCAGCCCCAGCATTTT. As protein: CSATGTSNQPQHF.

This clonotype has a handful of counts. V and J are TRBV6-5 and TRBJ1-5, with D possibly matching TRBD1 (6 bases). Trimming cost V 2 bases and J 0 bases, with 14 bases left between them. The CDR3 totals 17 residues. Germline V CDR1 and CDR2: MNHEY, SVGAGI. CDR3 amino acids: CASSYDRPGYSNQPQHF. CDR3 bases: TGTGCCAGCAGTTACGACAGGCCGGGTTATAGCAATCAGCCCCAGCATTTT.

The sample holds a few counts of this clonotype. The chain has TRBV20-1 and TRBJ2-5; D remains unclear. The CDR3 runs to 11 residues. Between the trimmed V and J ends, which lost 0 bases and 5 bases, there was a span of 4 bases. CDR1 and CDR2 from the germline V gene are DFQATT and SNEGSKA (reference sequence). In DNA, the CDR3 is TGCAGTGCTAGAGAAAGGGAGACCCAGTACTTC. The encoded protein is CSARERETQYF.

The chain recombines TRBV12-3 or TRBV12-4 with TRBJ2-1; 7 nucleotides agree with TRBD2. The CDR3 length is 15 residues. Trimming cost V 2 bases and J 8 bases; bases outside gene matches: 9. CDR3 coding DNA: TGTGCCAGCAGTTTAAAGGGACTACCTTGGCATGAGCAGTTCTTC. Translation gives CASSLKGLPWHEQFF.

This sequence joins TRBV2 and TRBJ2-5, with D possibly TRBD1 on 6 matching bases. The CDR3 loop spans 12 amino acids. The V and J ends lost 7 bases and 3 bases respectively, with 9 bases between them. Per germline, CDR1 SNHLY and CDR2 FYNNEI. CDR3 sequence: CASNSGEETQYF. The CDR3 DNA follows: TGTGCCAGCAATTCAGGGGAAGAGACCCAGTACTTC.

The chain recombines TRBV4-1 with TRBJ2-5; 8 nucleotides align to TRBD1. Germline V gene lookup returns CDR1 MGHRA and CDR2 YSYEKL. The CDR3 runs 17 residues. Unmatched junction bases numbered 13, after V lost 3 bases and J lost 4 bases. The CDR3 DNA follows: TGCGCCAGCAGCCATTTTATACAGGGGGGAAGGGGAGAGACCCAGTACTTC. Its protein is CASSHFIQGGRGETQYF.

Remarks on this clonotype: A much larger clonotype is one base distant, so this may be a read error. The V gene is TRBV12-3 or TRBV12-4, the J gene TRBJ2-5; D is undetermined. The germline V and J ends were trimmed by 7 bases and 0 bases, with 6 bases remaining between them. CDR3 length: 12 amino acids. The CDR3 loop reads CASTSYQETQYF. In nucleotides, the CDR3 is TGTGCCAGCACCTCGTACCAAGAGACCCAGTACTTC.

This clonotype was recorded a few times. The J gene is TRBJ1-5, the V gene TRBV10-3; D is unresolved. The CDR3 has 14 residues. Trimming stripped 6 bases from V and 0 bases from J, with 9 bases between. Germline V gives CDR1 ENHRY, CDR2 SYGVKD. In DNA, the CDR3 is TGTGCCATCAGCCGGACGGATAGCAATCAGCCCCAGCATTTT. It specifies CAISRTDSNQPQHF.

The J gene is TRBJ1-1, the V gene TRBV20-1; 11 bases agree with TRBD1. CDR1 and CDR2 from the germline V gene are DFQATT and SNEGSKA (reference sequence). Germline trimming cut 5 bases from V and 4 bases from J; bases unmatched to any gene: 6. The CDR3 sequence is 14 residues long. The CDR3 sequence is CSAGGQGAVTEAFF. CDR3 DNA: TGCAGTGCTGGCGGACAGGGGGCTGTCACTGAAGCTTTCTTT.

This sequence joins TRBV12-3 or TRBV12-4 and TRBJ2-1, with 7 bases fitting TRBD2. J was trimmed by 4 bases and V by 2 bases; bases with no gene match: 8. This CDR3 comprises 16 residues. Written as DNA, the CDR3 is TGTGCCAGCAGTTTACCCGTAGCGGGTGGATACAATGAGCAGTTCTTC. Amino acids: CASSLPVAGGYNEQFF.

The chain couples TRBV7-8 to TRBJ2-1; no definite D call. CDR1 and CDR2 (germline): SGHVS, FQNEAQ. V dropped 0 bases and J dropped 8 bases, with 8 bases sitting between them. The CDR3 runs 13 residues. The CDR3 loop is CASSLAGWDEQFF. The CDR3 DNA is TGTGCCAGCAGCTTAGCGGGGTGGGATGAGCAGTTCTTC.

A remark on this clonotype: A junction end diverges from the germline sequence, so it may reflect a read error. This chain links TRBV5-1 with TRBJ2-7; D is perhaps TRBD1 (7 bases). CDR1 and CDR2 from the germline V gene are SGHRS and YFSETQ. CDR3 length equals 16 residues. The CDR3 coding sequence is TGCGCCAGCAGCCAACAGGGGAGGCGGGTCTCCTACGGGCAGTACTTC. It translates to CASSQQGRRVSYGQYF.

This clonotype appeared many times. The chain uses TRBV5-1 and TRBJ2-1; weak D call: TRBD2 (6 bases). Trimming removed 0 bases from V and 7 bases from J, with 8 bases in between. There are 13 residues in the CDR3. Germline CDR1 SGHRS, CDR2 YFSETQ. The CDR3 DNA follows: TGCGCCAGCAGCTTGGGGGACTTGAATGAGCAGTTCTTC. It encodes CASSLGDLNEQFF.